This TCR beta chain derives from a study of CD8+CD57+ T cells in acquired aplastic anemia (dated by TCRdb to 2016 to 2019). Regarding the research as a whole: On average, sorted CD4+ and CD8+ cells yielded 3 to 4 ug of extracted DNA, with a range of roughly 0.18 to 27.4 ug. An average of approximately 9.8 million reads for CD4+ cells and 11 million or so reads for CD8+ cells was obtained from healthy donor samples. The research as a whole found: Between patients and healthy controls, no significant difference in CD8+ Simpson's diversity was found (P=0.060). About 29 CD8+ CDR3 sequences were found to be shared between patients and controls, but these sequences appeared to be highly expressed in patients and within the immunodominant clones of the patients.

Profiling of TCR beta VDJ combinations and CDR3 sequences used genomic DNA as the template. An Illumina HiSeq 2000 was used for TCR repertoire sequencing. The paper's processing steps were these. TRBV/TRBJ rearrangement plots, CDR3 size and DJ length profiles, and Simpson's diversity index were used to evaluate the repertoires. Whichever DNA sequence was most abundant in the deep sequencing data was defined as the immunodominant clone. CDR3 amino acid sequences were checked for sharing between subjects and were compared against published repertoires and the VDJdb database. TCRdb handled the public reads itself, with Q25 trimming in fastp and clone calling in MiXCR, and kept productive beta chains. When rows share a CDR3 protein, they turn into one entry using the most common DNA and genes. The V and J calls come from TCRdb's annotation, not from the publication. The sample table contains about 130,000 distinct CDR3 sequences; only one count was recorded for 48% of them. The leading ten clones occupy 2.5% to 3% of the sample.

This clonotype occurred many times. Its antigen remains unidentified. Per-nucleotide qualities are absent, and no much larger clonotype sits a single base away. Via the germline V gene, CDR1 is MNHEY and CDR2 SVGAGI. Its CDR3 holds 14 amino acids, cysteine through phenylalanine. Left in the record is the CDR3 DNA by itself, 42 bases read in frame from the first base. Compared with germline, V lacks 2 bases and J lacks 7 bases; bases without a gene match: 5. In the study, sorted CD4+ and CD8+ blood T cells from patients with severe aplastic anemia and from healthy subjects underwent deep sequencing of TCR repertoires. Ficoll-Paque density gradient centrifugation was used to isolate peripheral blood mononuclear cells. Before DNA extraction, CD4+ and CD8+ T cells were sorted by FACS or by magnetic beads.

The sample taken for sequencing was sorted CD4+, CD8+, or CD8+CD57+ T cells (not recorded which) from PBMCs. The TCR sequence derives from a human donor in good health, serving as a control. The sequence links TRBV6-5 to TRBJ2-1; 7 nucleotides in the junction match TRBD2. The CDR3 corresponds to CASSYGGGRNEQFF. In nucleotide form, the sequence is TGTGCCAGCAGTTACGGCGGGGGTAGGAATGAGCAGTTCTTC.